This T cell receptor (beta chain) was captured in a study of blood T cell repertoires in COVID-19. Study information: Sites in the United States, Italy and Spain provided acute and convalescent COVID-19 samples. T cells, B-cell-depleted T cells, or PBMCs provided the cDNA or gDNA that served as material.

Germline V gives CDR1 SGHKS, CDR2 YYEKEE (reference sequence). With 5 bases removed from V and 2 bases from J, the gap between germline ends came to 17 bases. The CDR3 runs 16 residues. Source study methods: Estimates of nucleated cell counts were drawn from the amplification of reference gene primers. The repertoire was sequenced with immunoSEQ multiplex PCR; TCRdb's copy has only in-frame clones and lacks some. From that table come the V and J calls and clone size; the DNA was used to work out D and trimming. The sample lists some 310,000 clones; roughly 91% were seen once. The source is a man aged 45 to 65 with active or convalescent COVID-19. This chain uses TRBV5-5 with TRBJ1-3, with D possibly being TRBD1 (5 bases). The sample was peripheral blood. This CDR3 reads CASRREVTGAGNTIYF. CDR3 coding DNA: TGTGCCAGCAGGCGCGAGGTCACAGGAGCTGGAAACACCATATATTTT.